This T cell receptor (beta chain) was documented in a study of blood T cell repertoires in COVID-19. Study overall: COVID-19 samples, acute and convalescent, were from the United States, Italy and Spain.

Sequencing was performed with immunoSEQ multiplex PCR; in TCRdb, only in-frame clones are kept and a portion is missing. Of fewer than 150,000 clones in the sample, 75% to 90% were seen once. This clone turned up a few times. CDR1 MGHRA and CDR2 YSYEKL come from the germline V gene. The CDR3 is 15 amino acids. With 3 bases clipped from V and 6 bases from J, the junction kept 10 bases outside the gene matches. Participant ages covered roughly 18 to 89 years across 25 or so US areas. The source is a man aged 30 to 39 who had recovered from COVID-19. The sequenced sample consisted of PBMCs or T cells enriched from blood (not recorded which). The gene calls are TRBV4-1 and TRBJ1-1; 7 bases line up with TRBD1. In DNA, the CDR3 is TGCGCCAGCAGCCAGGACGACAGGGTTGCGTCTGAAGCTTTCTTT. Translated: CASSQDDRVASEAFF.